What follows describes a single TCR beta chain. Its antigen is unidentified. The source of the sample is a study of cytotoxic CD8 clonotypes in ibrutinib-treated CLL. Study background: The subjects consisted of roughly twelve relapsed/refractory and more than 14 treatment-naive individuals, with approximately 18 IGHV unmutated. Response samples came after a median 12 months of treatment, range 6 to 36.

Germline V gives CDR1 SNHLY, CDR2 FYNNEI. The J segment lost 6 bases and the V segment lost 6 bases, leaving 7 bases of the junction unmatched. The CDR3 contains 13 residues. TCRdb's copy holds only in-frame clones and misses some; the assay was immunoSEQ multiplex PCR. This sample carries approximately 120,000 clones, 45% to 65% of them seen once, and the ten largest clones take 37%. Study results and caveats: Among the clonotypes, public ones were uncommon and contracted or held stable on treatment.

The material was PBMCs, obtained after 24 months of ibrutinib treatment. The TCR comes from a human donor with chronic lymphocytic leukemia. This sequence joins TRBV2 and TRBJ2-7, with TRBD1 identical over 8 bases. The CDR3 bases are TGTGCCAGCAGAGCCATAGACAGGGGCGAGCAGTACTTC. Protein product: CASRAIDRGEQYF.